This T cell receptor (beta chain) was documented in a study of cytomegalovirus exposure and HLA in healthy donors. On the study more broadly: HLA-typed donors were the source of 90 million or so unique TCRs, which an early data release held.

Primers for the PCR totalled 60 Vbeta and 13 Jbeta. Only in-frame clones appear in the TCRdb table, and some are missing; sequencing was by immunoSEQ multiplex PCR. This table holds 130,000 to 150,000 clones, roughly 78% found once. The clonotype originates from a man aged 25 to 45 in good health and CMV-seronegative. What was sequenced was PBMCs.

DNA for the CDR3: TGTGCCAGCTCACCGGGCCGGGACAGGGGTTATGGCTACACCTTC. Its translation is CASSPGRDRGYGYTF. The rearrangement uses TRBV18 and TRBJ1-2, with TRBD1 matching 10 bases. CDR1 KGHSH and CDR2 LQKENI come from the germline V gene. The CDR3 spans 15 residues. After removal of 3 bases from V and 5 bases from J, the junction contained 6 bases not matched to a gene.